This record concerns one T cell receptor (beta chain) sequence. Its antigen is unidentified. This CDR3 comprises 15 residues. V was clipped by 5 bases and J by 6 bases, with 18 bases between them. CDR1 SGHTA and CDR2 FQGTGA come from the germline V gene. The data derive from a study of siplizumab effects on memory and regulatory T cells. Repertoires were generated with immunoSEQ multiplex PCR, while TCRdb's copy carries only in-frame clones and drops some. The data show around 100,000 clones, 91% seen once. Study results and caveats: Mappable alloreactive CD4+ clones came from Treg cells under 80% of the time on average with siplizumab, against approximately 26% in controls.

This clonotype was sampled from a human donor in good health. The sequenced sample was CD4+ T cells sorted from blood. The chain links TRBV7-3 to TRBJ2-3; possibly TRBD1 for D (7 bases). The CDR3: CASSPTQGGVDTQYF. DNA of the CDR3: TGTGCCAGCAGCCCCACGCAGGGGGGAGTCGATACGCAGTATTTT.